This T cell receptor (beta chain) derives from a study of blood T cells in healthy people across ages. This clonotype was seen more than once but under ten times. A second PCR, run for about 6 to 11 cycles, used a sample-barcoded 5' primer plus a J-beta primer mix. TCRdb reanalysed the 5' RACE reads using MiXCR and keeps one entry per CDR3 protein. The sample has under 750,000 distinct CDR3 sequences; around 50% are singletons. CDR3 size: 14 residues. Germline V lookup: CDR1 SGHTA, CDR2 FQGNSA. Trimming left V 5 bases short and J 7 bases short, with 15 bases between. The rearrangement joins TRBV7-2 to TRBJ2-1, with D possibly being TRBD1 or TRBD2 (6 bases each). The receptor comes from an elderly man in good health. Material: blood. In nucleotides, the CDR3 is TGTGCCAGCAGCCCCCGGGGGCATGGGAATGAGCAGTTCTTC. Amino acid sequence: CASSPRGHGNEQFF.